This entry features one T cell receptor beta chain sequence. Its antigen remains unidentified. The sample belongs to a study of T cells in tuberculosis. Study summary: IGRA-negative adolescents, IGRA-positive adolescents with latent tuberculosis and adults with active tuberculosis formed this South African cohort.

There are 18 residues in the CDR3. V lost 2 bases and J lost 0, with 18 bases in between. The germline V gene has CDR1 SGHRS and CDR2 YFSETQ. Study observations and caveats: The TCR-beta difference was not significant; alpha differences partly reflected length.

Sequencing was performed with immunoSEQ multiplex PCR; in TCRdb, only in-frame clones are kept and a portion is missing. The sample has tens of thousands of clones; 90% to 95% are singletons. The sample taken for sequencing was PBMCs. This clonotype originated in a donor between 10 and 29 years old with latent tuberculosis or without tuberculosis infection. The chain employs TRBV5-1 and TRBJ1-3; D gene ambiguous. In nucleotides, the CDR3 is TGCGCCAGCAGCTTTCTAGCCCCGACACCCAGCTCTGGAAACACCATATATTTT. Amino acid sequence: CASSFLAPTPSSGNTIYF.